The rows below give T cell receptor beta chains drawn from one sample of a study of blood T cell repertoires in COVID-19. Sequencing used immunoSEQ multiplex PCR; TCRdb keeps in-frame clones, though not all of them. The data contain approximately 180,000 clones, 89% of them singletons. Input material: PBMCs or T cells enriched from blood (not recorded which). Receptors originate from a woman aged 40 to 49 with acute COVID-19. Each CDR3 is given with its conserved first and last residue. The D gene is left open where the match is weak.

V: TRBV9
D: TRBD1
J: TRBJ2-7
CDR3: CASSPRTGTYEQYF
DNA: TGTGCCAGCAGCCCGCGGACAGGGACCTACGAGCAGTACTTC

V: TRBV3-1/TRBV3-2
D: .
J: TRBJ2-7
CDR3: CASSRGRISYEQYF
DNA: TGTGCCAGCAGCAGGGGCCGTATCTCCTACGAGCAGTACTTC

V: TRBV27
D: TRBD2
J: TRBJ2-3
CDR3: CASSLVRGGTDTQYF
DNA: TGTGCCAGCAGTTTAGTGCGGGGGGGAACAGATACGCAGTATTTT

V: TRBV5-5
D: .
J: TRBJ1-6
CDR3: CASSPPGQFSPLHF
DNA: TGTGCCAGCAGTCCTCCGGGACAATTTTCACCCCTCCACTTT

V: TRBV7-2
D: .
J: TRBJ1-2
CDR3: CASSLGAFNYGYTF
DNA: TGTGCCAGCAGCTTAGGAGCATTTAACTATGGCTACACCTTC

V: TRBV5-1
D: TRBD2
J: TRBJ2-3
CDR3: CASSVGLAGVLRTSDTQYF
DNA: TGCGCCAGCAGCGTGGGACTAGCGGGAGTTCTCCGCACGTCAGATACGCAGTATTTT

V: TRBV15
D: .
J: TRBJ1-2
CDR3: CATSRGAGGLDYGYTF
DNA: TGTGCCACCAGCAGAGGGGCCGGCGGGTTGGACTATGGCTACACCTTC

V: TRBV29-1
D: .
J: TRBJ2-7
CDR3: CSVEMQGYEQYF
DNA: TGCAGCGTTGAGATGCAGGGCTACGAGCAGTACTTC

V: TRBV5-1
D: TRBD2
J: TRBJ2-1
CDR3: CASSLSGGRTYNEQFF
DNA: TGCGCCAGCAGCCTATCAGGCGGGAGGACCTACAATGAGCAGTTCTTC

V: TRBV3-1/TRBV3-2
D: TRBD1
J: TRBJ1-5
CDR3: CASSQDWGQGRQPQHF
DNA: TGTGCCAGCAGCCAAGATTGGGGACAGGGACGTCAGCCCCAGCATTTT